The clone carrying this TCR beta chain was seen more than once but under ten times. This entry comes from a study of T cells in Graves' hyperthyroidism and ophthalmopathy. RNA transcripts were the template for amplifying TCR beta CDR3 regions. The study used the HTBI primer set for a first-round RT-PCR of the TCR CDR3. One entry per CDR3 protein, called by TCRdb with MiXCR from the multiplex PCR reads. The table has 400,000 to 600,000 distinct CDR3 sequences, more than 15% seen once. CDR3 length: 10 residues. Deletions cut 0 bases from V and 8 bases from J, with 4 bases between. Germline CDR1 SQVTM, CDR2 ANQGSEA.

The chain combines TRBV29-1 with TRBJ1-2; the D is unclear. Specimen: blood. The receptor was isolated from a woman in her 30s with Graves' ophthalmopathy. CDR3 in DNA: TGCAGCGTTGAAGACAGGGGCTACACCTTC. It encodes CSVEDRGYTF.